This entry is about one TCR beta chain. This specimen belongs to a study of shared T cell receptors in the human thymus. Measured with immunoSEQ multiplex PCR; TCRdb has only the in-frame clones, and not every one. The sample has hundreds of thousands of clones; approximately 80% are singletons. These data were also filed under a second study, of human thymus T cells. That study adds: The source of the thymus tissue was resections taken during corrective heart surgery.

Source material: thymocytes. The clonotype was recovered from a boy in the first two years of life with a congenital heart defect.

This CDR3 is CATSDQSGSRPYEQYF. In DNA form, the CDR3 reads TGTGCCACCAGCGACCAGAGCGGGAGCCGGCCCTACGAGCAGTACTTC. V is TRBV15 and J is TRBJ2-7; TRBD2 agrees at 8 bases. The CDR3 spans 16 residues. Germline values: CDR1 LNHNV, CDR2 YYDKDF (reference sequence). V shed 5 bases, J shed 2 bases, and the junction held 11 bases outside the gene matches.